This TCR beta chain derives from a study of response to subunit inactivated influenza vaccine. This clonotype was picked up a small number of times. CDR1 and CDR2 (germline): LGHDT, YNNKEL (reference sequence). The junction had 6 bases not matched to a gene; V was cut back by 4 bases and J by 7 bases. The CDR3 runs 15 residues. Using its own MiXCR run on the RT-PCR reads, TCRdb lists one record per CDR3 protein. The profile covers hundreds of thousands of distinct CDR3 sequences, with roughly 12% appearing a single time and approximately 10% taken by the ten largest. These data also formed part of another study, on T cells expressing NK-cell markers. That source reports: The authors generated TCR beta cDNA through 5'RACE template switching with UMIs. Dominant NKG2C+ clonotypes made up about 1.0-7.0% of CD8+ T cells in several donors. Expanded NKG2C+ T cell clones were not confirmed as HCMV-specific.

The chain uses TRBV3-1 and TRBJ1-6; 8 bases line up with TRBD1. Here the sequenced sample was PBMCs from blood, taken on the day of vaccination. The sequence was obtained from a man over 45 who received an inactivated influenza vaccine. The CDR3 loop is CASSRSTGANSPLHF. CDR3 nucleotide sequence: TGTGCCAGCAGCCGCTCGACAGGGGCCAATTCACCCCTCCACTTT.